These T cell receptor beta chains were read from a single sample in a study of regulatory and conventional T cells in RAG deficiency. The repertoire was sequenced with immunoSEQ multiplex PCR; TCRdb's copy has only in-frame clones and lacks some. Here the sample spans 30,000 to 35,000 clones, 80% to 90% being singletons. These sequences were also reported in another study, on regulatory T cells.

The specimen sequenced was CD8+ T cells sorted from blood. Source of these receptors: a human donor in good health. CDR3s include the opening cysteine and the closing phenylalanine or tryptophan. The D gene is left open where the match is weak. A clone size is listed for some rows: how often the clone was seen (once, few, many), or a class if it is expanded.

V gene	D gene	clone size	J gene	CDR3 protein	CDR3 DNA
TRBV27	.	.	TRBJ1-1	CASSLSVNTEAFF	TGTGCCAGCAGTTTATCGGTAAACACTGAAGCTTTCTTT
TRBV7-6	.	.	TRBJ1-3	CASSGGNTIYF	TGTGCCAGCAGCGGGGGAAACACCATATATTTT
TRBV7-6	.	.	TRBJ2-1	CASSLAGGPYNEQFF	TGTGCCAGCAGCTTAGCGGGGGGCCCATACAATGAGCAGTTCTTC
TRBV19	.	.	TRBJ2-3	CASSIIASRPWDTQYF	TGTGCCAGTAGTATTATTGCTTCCAGGCCTTGGGATACGCAGTATTTT
TRBV7-9	.	.	TRBJ2-3	CASSSPGDGTDTQYF	TGTGCCAGCAGCTCCCCAGGGGATGGCACAGATACGCAGTATTTT
TRBV6-6	TRBD1	.	TRBJ1-1	CASSASGQGNTEAFF	TGTGCCAGCAGTGCTTCGGGACAGGGGAACACTGAAGCTTTCTTT
TRBV19	.	.	TRBJ2-7	CASSIRTAYEQYF	TGTGCCAGTAGTATAAGGACAGCCTACGAGCAGTACTTC
TRBV19	TRBD1	.	TRBJ2-7	CASSPPDRGDYEQYF	TGTGCCAGTAGTCCACCGGACAGGGGGGATTACGAGCAGTACTTC
TRBV7-2	TRBD1	.	TRBJ1-1	CASSLHKDRGEDEAFF	TGTGCCAGCAGCTTACACAAAGACAGGGGAGAGGATGAAGCTTTCTTT
TRBV19	.	.	TRBJ1-1	CASSTRQDEGEAFF	TGTGCCAGTAGTACCCGACAGGACGAGGGGGAAGCTTTCTTT
TRBV7-2	TRBD2	.	TRBJ2-3	CASSLEPSGRQDTQYF	TGTGCCAGCAGCTTAGAGCCTAGCGGGAGGCAAGATACGCAGTATTTT
TRBV27	.	.	TRBJ1-4	CASSLSGGYEKLFF	TGTGCCAGCAGTTTATCGGGGGGTTACGAAAAACTGTTTTTT
TRBV14	.	.	TRBJ1-1	CASSPRRQNTEAFF	TGTGCCAGCAGCCCTCGGCGGCAGAACACTGAAGCTTTCTTT
TRBV6-6	.	.	TRBJ1-3	CATTQLSGNTIYF	TGTGCCACCACCCAGCTTTCTGGAAACACCATATATTTT
TRBV7-8	TRBD2	.	TRBJ2-3	CASSLPRTSGGADTQYF	TGTGCCAGCAGCTTACCCCGGACTAGCGGGGGGGCAGATACGCAGTATTTT
TRBV7-9	.	.	TRBJ2-1	CASSLSDSNNEQFF	TGTGCCAGCAGCTTATCAGACTCCAACAATGAGCAGTTCTTC
TRBV10-2	.	.	TRBJ2-7	CASSGGLANEQYF	TGCGCCAGCAGTGGGGGCCTCGCGAACGAGCAGTACTTC
TRBV5-1	.	once	TRBJ2-7	CASTLGGEQYF	TGCGCCAGCACCCTGGGGGGCGAGCAGTACTTC
TRBV2	.	.	TRBJ2-7	CASSAPGLNEQYF	TGTGCCAGCAGTGCCCCCGGGCTCAACGAGCAGTACTTC
TRBV28	TRBD1	once	TRBJ1-6	CAGSWTGVAPPLHF	TGTGCCGGCAGTTGGACAGGGGTCGCCCCACCCCTCCACTTT
TRBV6-5	.	.	TRBJ1-5	CASSYGEIQPQHF	TGTGCCAGCAGTTACGGGGAGATACAGCCCCAGCATTTT
TRBV7-8	.	.	TRBJ2-7	CASSLDGGGEQYF	TGTGCCAGCAGCTTAGACGGGGGCGGCGAGCAGTACTTC
TRBV23-1	.	.	TRBJ2-3	CASSQIPDNPSTDTQYF	TGCGCCAGCAGTCAAATCCCGGACAACCCTAGCACAGATACGCAGTATTTT
TRBV15	TRBD1	.	TRBJ2-7	CATSRVGPGQAYEQYF	TGTGCCACCAGCAGAGTTGGCCCGGGACAGGCCTACGAGCAGTACTTC